This T cell receptor (beta chain) was recorded in a study of cytomegalovirus exposure and HLA in healthy donors. Study-wide results and limits: Despite most TCR sequences being rare, some public TCRs occurred in many donors.

A remark on this clone: What it recognizes is unknown.

Amplification used 60 Vbeta primers and 13 Jbeta primers. Generated by immunoSEQ multiplex PCR, the TCRdb table keeps only in-frame clones and is missing some. The table has 55,000 to 85,000 clones, around 78% seen once. Germline lookup yields CDR1 GTSNPN and CDR2 SVGIG (reference sequence). V lost 1 base and J 6 bases, leaving 7 bases between the germline ends. The CDR3 is 13 residues long. The specimen sequenced was PBMCs. This sequence was found in a man aged 18 to 35 in good health and CMV-seropositive. The chain uses TRBV30 and TRBJ1-6; D is possibly TRBD1 (6 bases). Here the CDR3 reads CAWSGQVNSPLHF. The CDR3 region has the DNA TGTGCCTGGAGTGGACAGGTTAATTCACCCCTCCACTTT.